The 12 T cell receptor beta chains below were found in one sample sequenced in a study of T cell responses to AZD1222 COVID-19 vaccine. The method was immunoSEQ multiplex PCR; TCRdb's version includes in-frame clones alone and lacks a portion of them. Among 82,000 or so clones listed, 90% were seen once. The sample was peripheral blood, taken on day 0 of AZD1222 vaccination. These receptors all come from an adult in good health.

Here the CDR3 DNA reads TGTGCCACCTCAGGGGTTCGGGGCTACACCTTC. Translating it yields CATSGVRGYTF. This chain uses TRBV2 with TRBJ1-2; D might be TRBD1 (6 bases). CDR1 and CDR2 from the germline V gene are SNHLY and FYNNEI. Deletions cut 10 bases from V and 8 bases from J, with 14 bases between. The CDR3 runs 11 residues.

CDR3 sequence: CASSRQTSGGANTGELFF. As DNA, the CDR3 is TGCGCCAGCAGCCGCCAGACTAGCGGGGGGGCGAACACCGGGGAGCTGTTTTTT. This sequence joins TRBV4-3 and TRBJ2-2, with TRBD2 identical over 14 bases. The length of the CDR3 is 18 residues. V lost 4 bases, J lost 0 bases, and 4 bases stayed unmatched. Per germline, CDR1 LGHNA and CDR2 YSLEER.

The gene calls are TRBV10-1 and TRBJ2-4; 9 bases align to TRBD1. Per germline, CDR1 WNHNN and CDR2 SYGVQD (reference sequence). V shed 6 bases and J 0 bases; nucleotides not matched to a gene: 6. The CDR3 sequence is 16 residues long. The CDR3 DNA is TGCGCCAGCAGGGGTGGGACAGGGCTAGCCAAAAACATTCAGTACTTC. Protein: CASRGGTGLAKNIQYF.

The chain combines TRBV29-1 with TRBJ1-5; weak D call: TRBD1 (6 bases). Trimming removed 3 bases from V and 6 bases from J, with 12 bases in between. The CDR3 contains 13 residues. CDR1 is SQVTM and CDR2 is ANQGSEA in the germline V gene. The CDR3 region is CSVDRGLGQPQHF. CDR3 nucleotide sequence: TGCAGCGTTGACAGGGGCTTAGGTCAGCCCCAGCATTTT.

This clone occurred once. The chain couples TRBV6-1 to TRBJ1-1; tentative D call: TRBD1 (5 bases). CDR1 MNHNS and CDR2 SASEGT come from the germline V gene. This CDR3 comprises 15 residues. Trimming stripped 2 bases from V and 5 bases from J, with 15 bases between. This CDR3 is CASSERFQGWTEAFF. The CDR3 DNA is TGTGCCAGCAGTGAACGGTTCCAGGGTTGGACTGAAGCTTTCTTT.

CDR3 sequence: CASSLDTGVSEKLFF. In DNA, the CDR3 is TGCGCCAGCAGCTTGGATACGGGTGTTTCTGAAAAACTGTTTTTT. The V gene is TRBV5-1, the J gene TRBJ1-4; D remains ambiguous. CDR1 is SGHRS and CDR2 is YFSETQ in the germline V gene. V was cut by 0 bases and J by 7 bases, with 13 bases left in between. This CDR3 region has 15 residues.

The chain couples TRBV4-1 to TRBJ2-7; 11 nucleotides match TRBD2. CDR1 is MGHRA and CDR2 is YSYEKL in the germline V gene. The CDR3 has 15 residues. J was trimmed by 4 bases and V by 2 bases; bases with no gene match: 4. The CDR3 DNA reads as TGCGCCAGCAGCCAACCCCTAGCGGGGGGATACGAGCAGTACTTC. Its translation: CASSQPLAGGYEQYF.

V and J are TRBV6-5 and TRBJ1-6; no definite D call. Germline V gene data show CDR1 as MNHEY and CDR2 as SVGAGI. The CDR3 runs 12 residues. Trimming stripped 6 bases from V and 8 bases from J, with 8 bases between. The CDR3 region has the DNA TGTGCCAGCAGATCAGTGCATTCACCCCTCCACTTT. Translated, it gives CASRSVHSPLHF.

The chain couples TRBV5-1 to TRBJ1-3; 10 bases agree with TRBD1. Germline V gives CDR1 SGHRS, CDR2 YFSETQ. With 4 bases clipped from V and 3 bases from J, the junction kept 7 bases outside the gene matches. The CDR3 runs to 16 residues. CDR3 sequence: CASSPRQGAIGNTIYF. The CDR3 DNA is TGCGCCAGCAGCCCCCGACAGGGGGCTATTGGAAACACCATATATTTT.

The V gene is TRBV9, the J gene TRBJ1-1; 8 nucleotides align to TRBD1. Germline CDR1 reads SGDLS; CDR2 reads YYNGEE. The CDR3 has 13 residues. V gave up 7 bases and J gave up 0 bases; unmatched junction bases: 2. CDR3 loop: CASGQGMNTEAFF. CDR3 bases: TGTGCCAGCGGACAGGGTATGAACACTGAAGCTTTCTTT. Full variable domain (remainder filled in from reference TRBV9 and TRBJ1-1): DSGVTQTPKHLITATGQRVTLRCSPRSGDLSVYWYQQSLDQGLQFLIQYYNGEERAKGNILERFSAQQFPDLHSELNLSSLELGDSALYFCASGQGMNTEAFFGQGTRLTVV.

This clone was found once. J is TRBJ2-1 and V is TRBV9; possibly TRBD2 for D (6 bases). V dropped 3 bases and J dropped 2 bases, with 12 bases sitting between them. The CDR3 sequence is 15 residues long. Germline loops: CDR1 SGDLS, CDR2 YYNGEE. CDR3 DNA sequence: TGTGCCAGCAGCGCCGGGGGAAAAACCTACAATGAGCAGTTCTTC. It encodes CASSAGGKTYNEQFF. The full variable domain, in which reference TRBV9 and TRBJ2-1 provide the parts outside the CDR3, is DSGVTQTPKHLITATGQRVTLRCSPRSGDLSVYWYQQSLDQGLQFLIQYYNGEERAKGNILERFSAQQFPDLHSELNLSSLELGDSALYFCASSAGGKTYNEQFFGPGTRLTVL.

The V and J genes are TRBV27 and TRBJ1-1; D is unclear. Trimming cost V 0 bases and J 1 base, with 6 bases left between them. The length of the CDR3 is 14 residues. Germline V gene sequence: CDR1 MNHEY, CDR2 SMNVEV (reference sequence). CDR3 in amino acids: CASSLSWGNTEAFF. CDR3 sequence (DNA): TGTGCCAGCAGTTTATCCTGGGGGAACACTGAAGCTTTCTTT.